Described below is a single T cell receptor beta chain sequence and its context. Its antigen is as yet unknown. These data originate in a study of shared clonotypes between healthy human individuals. Findings and limits, study-wide: Since donors were few, the genetic and exposure-history diversity represented was limited. Clonotypes not shared had lower generation probabilities than those common to all four donors.

CDR3 size: 11 residues. V shed 3 bases and J shed 3 bases, with 2 bases lying between them. Germline V lookup: CDR1 MNHEY, CDR2 SVGAGI. The repertoire was sequenced with immunoSEQ multiplex PCR; TCRdb's copy has only in-frame clones and lacks some. The repertoire holds 850,000 to 1,200,000 clones, 65% to 75% seen once, with approximately 1.5% in the top ten. This TCR was sampled from a man aged 18 to 35 in good health. The sequencing sample was made of memory CD4+ T cells sorted from blood. Regarding subset: CD45RA-negative fraction. This sequence joins TRBV6-5 and TRBJ1-2; D not resolved. The CDR3 sequence: CASSYDYGYTF. Written as DNA, the CDR3 is TGTGCCAGCAGTTATGACTATGGCTACACCTTC.